The 2 T cell receptor beta chains given below trace back to one sample, sequenced in a study of blood T cells in healthy people across ages. It was with a sample-barcoded 5' primer and a J-beta primer mix that a second PCR of about 6 to 12 cycles was run. TCRdb used MiXCR to reprocess the 5' RACE reads, holding one entry per CDR3 protein. This sample carries under 1 million distinct CDR3 sequences, around 43% of them seen once, and the ten largest clones take about 19%. The sample taken for sequencing was blood. The source is a man aged 60 to 69 in good health.

This clonotype was recorded a few times. Compared with germline, one end of the junction differs, possibly owing to a read error. The J gene is TRBJ2-4, the V gene TRBV7-9, with 7 bases identical to TRBD1. The J call may be in error: the DNA end matches TRBJ2-5 better. Germline values: CDR1 SEHNR, CDR2 FQNEAQ (reference sequence). The CDR3 has 14 residues. CDR3 residues: CTSSFQGVRETQYF. The CDR3 DNA follows: TGTACCAGCAGCTTCCAGGGGGTTCGAGAGACCCAGTACTTC.

The table lists this clonotype with a few counts. The chain combines TRBV12-3 or TRBV12-4 with TRBJ1-2; D is possibly TRBD1 (6 bases). CDR3 size: 13 residues. Between the trimmed V and J ends, which lost 5 bases and 6 bases, there was a span of 13 bases. The CDR3 spells CASSTTGYHGYTF. In nucleotides, the CDR3 is TGTGCCAGCAGTACTACAGGGTACCATGGCTACACCTTC.